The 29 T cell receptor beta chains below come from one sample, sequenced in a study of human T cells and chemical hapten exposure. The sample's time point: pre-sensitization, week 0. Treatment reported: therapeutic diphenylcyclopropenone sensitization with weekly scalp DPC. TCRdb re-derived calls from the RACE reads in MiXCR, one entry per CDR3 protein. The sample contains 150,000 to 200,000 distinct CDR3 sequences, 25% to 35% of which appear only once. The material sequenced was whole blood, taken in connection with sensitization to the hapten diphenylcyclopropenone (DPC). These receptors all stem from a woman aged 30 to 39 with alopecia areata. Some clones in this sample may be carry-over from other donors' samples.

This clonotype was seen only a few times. The CDR3 is CAISESAGFTDTQYF. The DNA for the CDR3 is TGTGCCATCAGTGAGTCTGCGGGGTTCACAGATACGCAGTATTTT. J is TRBJ2-3 and V is TRBV10-3; TRBD2 might be the D (6 bases). V was pared by 0 bases and J by 2 bases, with 9 bases between. This CDR3 contains 15 residues. Germline lookup yields CDR1 ENHRY and CDR2 SYGVKD.

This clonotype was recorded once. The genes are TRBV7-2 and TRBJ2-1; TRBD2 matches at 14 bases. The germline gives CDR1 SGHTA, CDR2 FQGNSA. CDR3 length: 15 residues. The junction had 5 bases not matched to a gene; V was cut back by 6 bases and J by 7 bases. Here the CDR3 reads CASRLGLAGDNEQFF. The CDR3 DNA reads TGTGCCAGCAGATTGGGACTAGCGGGGGATAATGAGCAGTTCTTC.

Written as DNA, the CDR3 is TGTGCCTGGAAATCGTTCAATGAGCAGTTCTTC. Translating it yields CAWKSFNEQFF. This chain connects TRBV30 to TRBJ2-1; D gene unclear. The V end lost 4 bases, the J end lost 6 bases, and 7 bases lay between the germline ends. The germline V gene encodes CDR1 GTSNPN and CDR2 SVGIG (reference sequence). The CDR3 loop spans 11 amino acids.

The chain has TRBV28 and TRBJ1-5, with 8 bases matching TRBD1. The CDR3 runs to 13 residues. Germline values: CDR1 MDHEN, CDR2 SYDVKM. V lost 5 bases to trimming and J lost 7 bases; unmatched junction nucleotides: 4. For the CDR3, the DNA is TGTGCCAGCAGTAGGGACAGGCAACAGCCCCAGCATTTT. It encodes CASSRDRQQPQHF.

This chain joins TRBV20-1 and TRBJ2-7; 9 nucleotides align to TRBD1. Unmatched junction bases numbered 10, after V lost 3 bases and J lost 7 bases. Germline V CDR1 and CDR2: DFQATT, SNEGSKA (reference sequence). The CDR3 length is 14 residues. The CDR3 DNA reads TGCAGTGCTAGGGAGGGGGGACAGGGATTGGAGCAGTACTTC. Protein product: CSAREGGQGLEQYF.

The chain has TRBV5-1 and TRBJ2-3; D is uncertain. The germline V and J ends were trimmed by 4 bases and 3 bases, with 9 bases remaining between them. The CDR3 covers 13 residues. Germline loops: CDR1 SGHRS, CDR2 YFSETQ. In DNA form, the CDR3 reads TGCGCCAGCAGCCGATCTAATACAGATACGCAGTATTTT. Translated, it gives CASSRSNTDTQYF.

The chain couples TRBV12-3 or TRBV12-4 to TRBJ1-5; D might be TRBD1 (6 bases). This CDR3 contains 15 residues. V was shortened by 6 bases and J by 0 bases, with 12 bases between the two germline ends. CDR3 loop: CASRIQGSSNQPQHF. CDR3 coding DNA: TGTGCCAGCAGGATACAGGGCAGTAGCAATCAGCCCCAGCATTTT.

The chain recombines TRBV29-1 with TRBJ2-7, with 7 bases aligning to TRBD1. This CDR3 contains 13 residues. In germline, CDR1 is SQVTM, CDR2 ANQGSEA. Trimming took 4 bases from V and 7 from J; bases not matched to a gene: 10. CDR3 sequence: CSVGIDRDGEQYF. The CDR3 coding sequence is TGCAGCGTTGGGATAGACAGGGACGGGGAGCAGTACTTC.

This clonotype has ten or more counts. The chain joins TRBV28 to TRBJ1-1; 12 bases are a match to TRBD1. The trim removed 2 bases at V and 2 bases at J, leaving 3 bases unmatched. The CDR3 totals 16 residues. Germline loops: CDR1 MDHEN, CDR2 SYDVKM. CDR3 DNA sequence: TGTGCCAGCAGTTTACCGGGACAGGGGGCAAACACTGAAGCTTTCTTT. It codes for CASSLPGQGANTEAFF.

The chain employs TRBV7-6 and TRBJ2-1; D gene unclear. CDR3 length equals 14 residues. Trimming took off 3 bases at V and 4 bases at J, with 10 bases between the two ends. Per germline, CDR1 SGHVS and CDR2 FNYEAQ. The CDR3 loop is CASSFLDAYNEQFF. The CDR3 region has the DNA TGTGCCAGCAGCTTCCTGGACGCTTACAATGAGCAGTTCTTC.

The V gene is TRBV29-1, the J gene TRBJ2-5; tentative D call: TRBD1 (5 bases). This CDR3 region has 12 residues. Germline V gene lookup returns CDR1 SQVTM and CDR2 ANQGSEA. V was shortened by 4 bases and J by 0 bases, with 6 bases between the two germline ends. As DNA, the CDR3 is TGCAGCGTTGCGACAGACCAAGAGACCCAGTACTTC. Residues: CSVATDQETQYF.

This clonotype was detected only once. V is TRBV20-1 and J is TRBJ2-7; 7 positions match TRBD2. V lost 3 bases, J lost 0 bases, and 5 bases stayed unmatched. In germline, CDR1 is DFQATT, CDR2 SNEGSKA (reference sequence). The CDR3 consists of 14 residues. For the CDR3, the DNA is TGCAGTGCTAGTCGCAGCGGGGTCTCCTACGAGCAGTACTTC. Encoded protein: CSASRSGVSYEQYF.

CDR3 sequence reads: CASHFRQGNYGYTF. The CDR3 DNA follows: TGTGCCAGCCACTTTCGACAGGGGAACTATGGCTACACCTTC. V and J are TRBV28 and TRBJ1-2, with 8 bases aligning to TRBD1. Germline V gives CDR1 MDHEN, CDR2 SYDVKM. The V gene end was trimmed by 8 bases and the J gene end by 2 bases; junction bases not matched to a gene: 7. The CDR3 spans 14 residues.

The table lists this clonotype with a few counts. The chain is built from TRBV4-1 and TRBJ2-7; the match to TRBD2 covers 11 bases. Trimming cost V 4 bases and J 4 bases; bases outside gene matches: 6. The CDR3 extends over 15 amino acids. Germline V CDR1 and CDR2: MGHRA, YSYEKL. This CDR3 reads CASSLRLAGRYEQYF. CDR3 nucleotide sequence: TGCGCCAGCAGCCTTCGACTAGCGGGAAGGTACGAGCAGTACTTC.

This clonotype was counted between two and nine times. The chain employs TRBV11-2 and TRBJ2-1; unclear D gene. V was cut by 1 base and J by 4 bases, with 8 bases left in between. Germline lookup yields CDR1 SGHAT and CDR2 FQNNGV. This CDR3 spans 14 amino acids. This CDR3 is CASSLVMGYNEQFF. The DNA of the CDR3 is TGTGCCAGCAGCTTAGTAATGGGGTACAATGAGCAGTTCTTC.

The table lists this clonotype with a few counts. The CDR3 sequence: CSARRPEGYEQYF. CDR3 DNA: TGCAGTGCACGGAGACCGGAGGGCTACGAGCAGTACTTC. The chain carries TRBV20-1 and TRBJ2-7; D is possibly TRBD2 (6 bases). Trimming took off 6 bases at V and 3 bases at J, with 15 bases between the two ends. The V gene's germline CDR1 is DFQATT and CDR2 SNEGSKA (reference sequence). The CDR3 contains 13 residues.

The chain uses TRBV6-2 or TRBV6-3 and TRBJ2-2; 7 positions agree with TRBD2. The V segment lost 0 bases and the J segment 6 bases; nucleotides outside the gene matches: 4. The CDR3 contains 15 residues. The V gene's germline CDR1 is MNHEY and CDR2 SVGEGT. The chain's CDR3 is CASSYSRLAPGELFF. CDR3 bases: TGTGCCAGCAGTTACTCCCGACTAGCCCCCGGGGAGCTGTTTTTT.

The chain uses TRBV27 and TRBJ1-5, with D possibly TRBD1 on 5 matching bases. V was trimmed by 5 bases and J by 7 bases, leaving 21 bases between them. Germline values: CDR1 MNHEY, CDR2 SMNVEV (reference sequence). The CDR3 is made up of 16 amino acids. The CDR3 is CASSTRSGGIFQPQHF. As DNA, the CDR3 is TGTGCCAGCAGTACACGCTCCGGGGGAATCTTCCAGCCCCAGCATTTT.

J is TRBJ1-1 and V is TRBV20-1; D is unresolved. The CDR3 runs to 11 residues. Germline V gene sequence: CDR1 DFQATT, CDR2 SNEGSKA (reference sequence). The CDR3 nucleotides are TGCAGGGCCCCAACAAACACTGAAGCTTTCTTT. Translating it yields CRAPTNTEAFF.

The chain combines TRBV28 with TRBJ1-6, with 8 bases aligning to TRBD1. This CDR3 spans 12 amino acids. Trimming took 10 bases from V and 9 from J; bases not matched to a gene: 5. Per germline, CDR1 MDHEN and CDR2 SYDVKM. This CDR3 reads CATGQGSSPLHF. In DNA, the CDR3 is TGTGCCACCGGACAGGGAAGTTCACCCCTCCACTTT. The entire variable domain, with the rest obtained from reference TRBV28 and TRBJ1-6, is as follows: DVKVTQSSRYLVKRTGEKVFLECVQDMDHENMFWYRQDPGLGLRLIYFSYDVKMKEKGDIPEGYSVSREKKERFSLILESASTNQTSMYLCATGQGSSPLHFGNGTRLTVT.

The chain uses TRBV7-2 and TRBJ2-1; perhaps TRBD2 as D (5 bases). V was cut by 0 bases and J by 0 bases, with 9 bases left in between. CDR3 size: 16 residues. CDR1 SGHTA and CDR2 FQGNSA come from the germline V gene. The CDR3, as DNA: TGTGCCAGCAGCTTAGCGAGCGGCCACTCCTACAATGAGCAGTTCTTC. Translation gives CASSLASGHSYNEQFF.

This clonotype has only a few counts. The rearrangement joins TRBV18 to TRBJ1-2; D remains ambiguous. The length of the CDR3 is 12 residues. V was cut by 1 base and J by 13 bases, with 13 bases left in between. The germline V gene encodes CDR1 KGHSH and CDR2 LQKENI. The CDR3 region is CASSPQEGKSTF. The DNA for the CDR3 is TGTGCCAGCTCACCACAGGAAGGGAAGTCCACCTTC. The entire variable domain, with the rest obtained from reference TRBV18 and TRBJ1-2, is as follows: NAGVMQNPRHLVRRRGQEARLRCSPMKGHSHVYWYRQLPEEGLKFMVYLQKENIIDESGMPKERFSAEFPKEGPSILRIQQVVRGDSAAYFCASSPQEGKSTFGSGTRLTVV.

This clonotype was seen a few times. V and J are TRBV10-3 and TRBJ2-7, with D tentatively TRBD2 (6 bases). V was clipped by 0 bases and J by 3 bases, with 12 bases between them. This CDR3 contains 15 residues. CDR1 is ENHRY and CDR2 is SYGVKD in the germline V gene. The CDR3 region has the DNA TGTGCCATCAGTGAGTCGCTGGGACTTTTCTACGAGCAGTACTTC. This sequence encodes CAISESLGLFYEQYF.

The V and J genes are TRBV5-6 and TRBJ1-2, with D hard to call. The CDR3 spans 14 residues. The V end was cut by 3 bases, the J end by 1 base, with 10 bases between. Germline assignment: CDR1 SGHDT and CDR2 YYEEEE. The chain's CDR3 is CASSYGIVNYGYTF. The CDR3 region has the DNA TGTGCCAGCAGCTACGGGATCGTTAACTATGGCTACACCTTC.

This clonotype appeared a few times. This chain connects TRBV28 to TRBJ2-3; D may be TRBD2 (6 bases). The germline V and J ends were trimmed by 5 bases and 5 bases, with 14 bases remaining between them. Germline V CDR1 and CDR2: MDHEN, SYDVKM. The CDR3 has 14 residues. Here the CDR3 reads CASSRDSAGDTQYF. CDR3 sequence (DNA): TGTGCCAGCAGTAGGGACTCGGCCGGAGATACGCAGTATTTT.

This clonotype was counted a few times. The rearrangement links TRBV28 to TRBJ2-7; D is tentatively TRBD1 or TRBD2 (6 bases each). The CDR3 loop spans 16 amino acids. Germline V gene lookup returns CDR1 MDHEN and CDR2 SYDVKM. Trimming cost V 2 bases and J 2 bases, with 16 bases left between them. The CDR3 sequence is CASSLRPGAGAYEQYF. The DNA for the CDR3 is TGTGCCAGCAGTTTAAGGCCGGGGGCGGGCGCCTACGAGCAGTACTTC.

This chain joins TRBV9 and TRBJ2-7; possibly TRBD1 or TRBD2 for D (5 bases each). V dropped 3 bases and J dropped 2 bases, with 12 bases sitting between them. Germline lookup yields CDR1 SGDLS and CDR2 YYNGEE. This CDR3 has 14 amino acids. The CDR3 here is CASSAGPVTYEQYF. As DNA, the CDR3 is TGTGCCAGCAGCGCGGGACCGGTTACCTACGAGCAGTACTTC.

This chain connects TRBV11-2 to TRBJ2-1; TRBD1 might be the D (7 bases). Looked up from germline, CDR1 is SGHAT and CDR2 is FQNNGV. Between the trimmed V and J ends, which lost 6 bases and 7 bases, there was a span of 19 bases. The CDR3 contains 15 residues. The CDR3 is CASRSLAPGGNEQFF. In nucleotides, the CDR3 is TGTGCCAGCAGATCTCTAGCCCCAGGGGGGAATGAGCAGTTCTTC.

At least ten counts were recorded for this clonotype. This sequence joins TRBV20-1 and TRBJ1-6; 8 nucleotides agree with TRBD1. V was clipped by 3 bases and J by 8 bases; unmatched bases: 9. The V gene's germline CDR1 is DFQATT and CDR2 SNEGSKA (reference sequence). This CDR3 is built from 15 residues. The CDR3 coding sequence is TGCAGTGCTAGCGACAGGGGAGTTTGGGATTCACCCCTCCACTTT. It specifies CSASDRGVWDSPLHF.